This T cell receptor (beta chain) derives from a study of beta chain features in type 1 diabetes. Study overall: Patients were similar to healthy donors in age and gender (as well as in cell yields).

The germline V gene has CDR1 SGHTA and CDR2 FQGNSA. The CDR3 has 13 residues. V gave up 5 bases and J gave up 6 bases, with 10 bases separating them. This clone was seen at least ten times. Every isolated RNA sample was fully reverse transcribed, so sequencing captured expressed TCRB transcripts. Profiled with immunoSEQ multiplex PCR; TCRdb holds only in-frame clones, not every one. There are roughly 290,000 clones in the sample; 8% occur only once, and roughly 1% lies in the top ten. A CD45RO/CCR7/CD25/CD127/CD95/CD27 panel sorted naive, central memory, regulatory and stem cell-like memory CD4+ cells.

The source material was central memory CD4+ T cells from blood. This rearrangement joins TRBV7-2 to TRBJ2-2; D unclear. This receptor was obtained from a young woman in good health. In DNA form, the CDR3 reads TGTGCCAGCAGCCTTGGAAGGGCCGGGGAGCTGTTTTTT. This translates into CASSLGRAGELFF.